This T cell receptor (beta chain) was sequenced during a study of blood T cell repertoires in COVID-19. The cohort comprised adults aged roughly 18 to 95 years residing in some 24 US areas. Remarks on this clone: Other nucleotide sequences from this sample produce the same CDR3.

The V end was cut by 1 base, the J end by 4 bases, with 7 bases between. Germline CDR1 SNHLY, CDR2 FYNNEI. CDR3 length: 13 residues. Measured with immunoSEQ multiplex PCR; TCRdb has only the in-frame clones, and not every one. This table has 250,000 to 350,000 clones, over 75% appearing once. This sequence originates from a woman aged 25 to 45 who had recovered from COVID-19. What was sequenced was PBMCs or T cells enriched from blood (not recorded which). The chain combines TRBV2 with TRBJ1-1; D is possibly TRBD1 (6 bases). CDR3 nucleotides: TGTGCCAGCAGTGAAGGCAGGGGCACTGAAGCTTTCTTT. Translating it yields CASSEGRGTEAFF.